This T cell receptor beta chain stems from a study of T-cell memory formation after mild COVID-19. Overall study findings and caveats: Pre-infection memory harbored some responding clones, suggesting cross-reactive memory joined. Clones shrinking from day 15 to 85 showed even CD4/CD8 mixes; later expanders tilted CD4+.

Germline assignment: CDR1 LGHNA and CDR2 YSLEER. This CDR3 is 16 amino acids long. This clonotype occurred a few times. What it recognizes is unknown. One junction end does not reproduce the germline sequence, and a read error may be involved. Each CDR3 protein gets one entry after TCRdb re-called the 5' RACE reads with MiXCR. The table lists 35,000 to 40,000 distinct CDR3 sequences, 6% to 6.5% of them singletons. The V and J genes are TRBV4-3 and TRBJ1-2; D gene uncertain. This TCR derives from an adult who had mild COVID-19 (a few samples of this study predate the infection). Cell type and time point are not known. Sample: PBMCs or a T cell subset sorted from them (not recorded which). DNA of the CDR3: TGCGCCAGCAGCCAGGCCAGGTTTTTCTCTAACTATGCCTACACCTTC. This gives the protein CASSQARFFSNYAYTF.